The T cell receptor (beta chain) under discussion was sequenced for a study of neurological immune-mediated disorders (dated 2019 in TCRdb). Looking at the study overall: Among the approximately 35 multiple sclerosis patients, relapsing-remitting MS accounted for approximately 31 and secondary progressive MS accounted for 3. The cohort comprised about 68 subjects: 15 or so HAM/TSP patients, approximately 34 multiple sclerosis patients and around 20 healthy controls. Longitudinal HAM/TSP donors and healthy donors each had 3 time-points at intervals of roughly 3-40 months. The roughly 100 TCR-beta libraries covered PBMC samples along with longitudinal samples, technical triplicates, and paired sorted CD4+ and CD8+ T-cell subsets. Peripheral blood TCR-beta repertoires from patients with HTLV-I-associated myelopathy (HAM/TSP), patients with multiple sclerosis, and healthy controls were compared in the study using UMI-based sequencing.

Clipping removes 3 bases from V and 2 bases from J, with 4 as the unmatched junction base count. CDR1 SGHRS and CDR2 YFSETQ are derived from the germline V gene. The CDR3 starts with the cysteine, ends with the phenylalanine, and has 14 residues. Of the read, only the CDR3 DNA is kept; its 42 bases are in frame from base 1. cDNA was synthesized by template-switch 5'RACE using a primer carrying a 10-nucleotide random unique molecular identifier by which each TCR transcript was tagged. Each sequencing run produced over 190 million TCR-beta sequences covering 15-18 subjects. The RNeasy kit was used for extraction of total RNA. Using the KAPA Real-time Library Amplification kit, TCR-beta VDJ regions were amplified with primers for the TCR constant region and the 5'RACE anchor. Sample indexes and Illumina adaptors were added in a first PCR, after which library yield was increased in a second PCR. The roughly 650 bp TCR product was size-selected on a 2% E-gel SizeSelection system after Ampure bead purification. Before pooling, library quality was checked on a Bioanalyzer, concentration was measured with Qubit, and libraries were quantified with the Kapa Library Quantification kit. Paired-end 2 x 150 bp sequencing of the libraries was performed on an Illumina HiSeq 2500. To increase sequence diversity, about 23-32% phiX was spiked into each library pool. In the original analysis: The UMI-based MiGEC pipeline processed quality-filtered reads and removed over 85% of raw TCR sequences during error correction. VDJ genes were aligned to IMGT germline references, and clonotypes were defined by unique CDR3 amino acid sequence plus V-J genes. Clonal expansion, Shannon diversity and CDR3 relatedness were evaluated with VDJtools (CalcPairwiseDistances, ClusterSamples), while phylogenetic trees were built in CLCbio workbench. Clones with at least 8 unique UMIs were defined as expanded, with this threshold being based on coefficient-of-variation modelling across technical triplicates. TCRdb trimmed the raw reads at Q25, called clones with MiXCR and kept productive beta chains. CDR3 protein duplicates are merged, each entry listing the most common genes and DNA. The V and J calls and clone size are TCRdb's, not the authors'. The sample table records tens of thousands of distinct CDR3 sequences; approximately 5.8% of these occur just once. Of the sample, roughly 7.9% is held by the ten largest clones.

What the research found in general, with its limitations: TCR clonal expansion was highest in HAM/TSP patients and lowest in MS patients, with MS patients falling below even healthy controls. The MS cluster showed no association with clinical or MRI features, and the authors stated that larger cohorts are needed. Across subjects, expanded clones never shared an identical CDR3 amino acid sequence, which suggests that the TCR-beta repertoires in every group were private. Phylogenetic analysis grouped repertoires from 18 of 34 MS patients into a cluster of related CDR3 sequences, suggesting a possible repertoire-level signature.

This clonotype has ten or more counts. It has no known antigen specificity. No base-level quality is on record; no much larger clone is a single base apart. Interpreted using the paper, the time point label stands for: longitudinal time-point 2. For the unsorted PBMC libraries, 2 million PBMCs were stored in RNAlater at -80 degrees C until RNA extraction and were used to generate the libraries. The multiple sclerosis patients were enrolled in a US clinical protocol that evaluated disease progression with magnetic resonance imaging. PBMCs were separated from peripheral blood using Ficoll-Hypaque density gradient centrifugation and then cryopreserved in liquid nitrogen.

Rearrangement joined TRBV5-1 to TRBJ1-1, with 7 junctional bases fitting TRBD1. Sequencing input: PBMCs. This TCR derives from a woman in her fifties or sixties with multiple sclerosis. CDR3 reads: CASSYQGGNTEAFF. The DNA is as follows: TGCGCCAGCAGCTACCAGGGGGGAAACACTGAAGCTTTCTTT.